A selection of T cell receptor beta chains follows, all from one sample in a study of blood T cells in healthy people across ages. TCRdb fed the 5' RACE reads into MiXCR, producing one record per CDR3 protein. The top ten hold 2.1% of the sample, which has under 2,000,000 distinct CDR3 sequences, around 50% seen once. Sequencing input: blood. The receptors were sampled from a woman in her forties in good health. Each CDR3 is given with its conserved first and last residue. The D gene is left open where the match is weak. Clone size is given for some rows only: seen once, a few or many times, or a class if the clone is expanded.

v_gene	d_gene	abundance	j_gene	CDR3nt	CDR3aa
TRBV14	-	-	TRBJ2-7	TGTGCCAGCAGCCAAGATGGTGGGTACTACGAGCAGTACTTC	CASSQDGGYYEQYF
TRBV6-5	TRBD1	few	TRBJ1-1	TGTGCCAGCAACCCGGGACAGGCAAACACTGAAGCTTTCTTT	CASNPGQANTEAFF
TRBV14	-	few	TRBJ2-3	TGTGCCAGCAGCCAAGATATTTGGGGGTCAGATACGCAGTATTTT	CASSQDIWGSDTQYF
TRBV20-1	TRBD1	-	TRBJ1-2	TGCAGTGCCACGGGACAGGGGTCCTATGGCTACACCTTC	CSATGQGSYGYTF
TRBV27	-	-	TRBJ2-7	TGTGCCAGCAGTTGGGGGGCAGGATCCCCCGAGCAGTACTTC	CASSWGAGSPEQYF
TRBV27	-	-	TRBJ2-1	TGTGCCAGCAGTACCAGAATAGAGGTGGGATTTGAGCAGTTCTTC	CASSTRIEVGFEQFF
TRBV29-1	-	-	TRBJ1-5	TGCAGCGTTCAGGAGGGAGATCAGCCCCAGCATTTT	CSVQEGDQPQHF
TRBV4-1	-	-	TRBJ1-4	TGCGCCAGCGTAACTTCCGTCGCAACTAATGAAAAACTGTTTTTT	CASVTSVATNEKLFF
TRBV4-2	-	-	TRBJ1-2	TGTGCCAGCAGCCAAGGTCTGGACATCTATGGCTACACCTTC	CASSQGLDIYGYTF
TRBV24-1	TRBD1	-	TRBJ2-7	TGTGCCACCAGTGACCCGGCCGTTGGGACAGGGTTATCGGGAGAGCAGTACTTC	CATSDPAVGTGLSGEQYF
TRBV25-1	TRBD2	few	TRBJ2-1	TGTGCCAGCAGTGATAGCGGGGGCCGGGGGGACAATGAGCAGTTCTTC	CASSDSGGRGDNEQFF